These T cell receptor beta chains were read from a single sample in a study of blood T cells in healthy people across ages. TCRdb called the 5' RACE reads again in MiXCR, with one record for every CDR3 protein. The data show some 760,000 distinct CDR3 sequences, approximately 25% seen once. The sample was also linked to a second study, of T cells of mothers and their children.

Specimen: blood. These receptors were obtained from a boy aged 5-17 years in good health. Both conserved end residues are trimmed from each CDR3.

j_call v_call cdr3_aa
- TRBV7-9 ASSLEGGRGNEQF
TRBJ2-5 TRBV5-1 ASSLGAEYVEAQY
TRBJ2-7 TRBV14 ASSPWGRGQGSYEQY
- TRBV7-2 ASSLKAGQETQY
TRBJ2-4 TRBV12-3/TRBV12-4 ASSSDSGASLAKNIQY
TRBJ2-7 TRBV29-1 SVGTYSYEQY
TRBJ2-5 TRBV5-4 ASRTREGRGETQY
TRBJ2-1 TRBV7-9 ASSLGSGTQRF
TRBJ1-1 TRBV6-6 ASSYPTGKTEAF
TRBJ2-7 TRBV9 ASSVVSTSEQY
TRBJ1-1 TRBV6-2/TRBV6-3 ASSYVGLRYTEAF
TRBJ1-3 TRBV12-3/TRBV12-4 ASSLPQGSRGNTIY
TRBJ2-5 TRBV27 ASSFRLEGTQY
TRBJ2-2 TRBV5-1 ASSRGQDTGELF
TRBJ2-1 TRBV5-6 ASSLTGTGQF
- TRBV5-1 ASSLASGRANYEQY
TRBJ1-2 TRBV3-1 ASSQQTGGDYGYT
- TRBV4-3 ASSLGVDRAYNEQF
TRBJ2-1 TRBV4-1 ASSQVSPTSGTNEQF
TRBJ2-6 TRBV6-1 ASTRSRNSGANVLT
TRBJ1-2 TRBV29-1 SASGGTNNYGYT
TRBJ2-1 TRBV2 ASGSGGVYNEQF
TRBJ2-5 TRBV6-2/TRBV6-3 ASRSHNQETQY
TRBJ1-1 TRBV29-1 SGQKDYTEAF
TRBJ2-6 TRBV2 ATQRREPGPSGANVLT
TRBJ2-5 TRBV6-5 ASSYGGTGTETQY
TRBJ2-5 TRBV4-1 ASSQEVIEETQY
- TRBV29-1 SVEDQAGEQY
TRBJ2-7 TRBV6-1 ASLTGTGVSYEQY
TRBJ2-7 TRBV9 ASSVGPLGVYEQY
TRBJ2-1 TRBV5-1 ASSLDFSYNEQF
TRBJ1-1 TRBV24-1 ATSDDSEAF